One and the same sample provided the 21 T cell receptor beta chains below, sequenced in a study of beta chain features in type 1 diabetes. The whole isolated RNA underwent reverse transcription, so sequencing captured expressed TCRB transcripts. This table comes from immunoSEQ multiplex PCR, and its TCRdb copy is limited to in-frame clones, with some not included. This table holds roughly 330,000 clones, roughly 13% found once. Their cognate antigens are unknown. Study-wide findings and caveats: All four CD4+ subsets from Type 1 diabetes patients carried moderately but significantly shorter TCRB CDR3s.

The source material was naive CD4+ T cells from blood. These receptors all stem from a woman under 30 with type 1 diabetes.

This clone was counted between two and nine times. The J gene is TRBJ2-1, the V gene TRBV2; D might be TRBD2 (5 bases). V was pared by 6 bases and J by 10 bases, with 16 bases between. The CDR3 totals 13 residues. Per germline, CDR1 SNHLY and CDR2 FYNNEI. The chain's CDR3 is CASRSALRREQFF. The DNA for the CDR3 is TGTGCCAGCAGGAGCGCACTCAGGAGGGAGCAGTTCTTC. The whole variable domain, remainder taken from reference TRBV2 and TRBJ2-1, is EPEVTQTPSHQVTQMGQEVILRCVPISNHLYFYWYRQILGQKVEFLVSFYNNEISEKSEIFDDQFSVERPDGSNFTLKIRSTKLEDSAMYFCASRSALRREQFFGPGTRLTVL.

This clone was recorded a few times. The chain links TRBV28 to TRBJ1-5; no clear D gene. Trimming took 3 bases from V and 2 from J, leaving 8 bases between them. The germline CDR1 and CDR2 sequences are MDHEN and SYDVKM. The CDR3 covers 14 residues. The CDR3 is CASSFAQRNQPQHF. As DNA, the CDR3 is TGTGCCAGCAGTTTTGCACAGCGCAATCAGCCCCAGCATTTT.

Only a few counts were recorded for this clone. The chain couples TRBV5-6 to TRBJ2-7, with TRBD2 matching over 10 bases. CDR1 and CDR2 (germline): SGHDT, YYEEEE. The CDR3 spans 15 residues. Trimming at V came to 4 bases and at J to 3 bases, leaving 7 bases not matched to a gene. CDR3 sequence: CASSTPGLAFYEQYF. In DNA, the CDR3 is TGTGCCAGCAGCACCCCGGGACTAGCGTTCTACGAGCAGTACTTC.

This clone was picked up a small number of times. J is TRBJ2-4 and V is TRBV30; 8 bases fit TRBD2. Germline-derived CDR1 and CDR2 are GTSNPN and SVGIG (reference sequence). With V trimmed by 7 bases and J by 5 bases, 1 base remained unmatched. The CDR3 sequence is 11 residues long. For the CDR3, the DNA is TGTGCCTCCGGGAGGGAAAACATTCAGTACTTC. It is translated as CASGRENIQYF.

This clone has a handful of counts. This chain connects TRBV14 to TRBJ2-1, with D possibly TRBD2 on 6 matching bases. Germline V lookup: CDR1 SGHDN, CDR2 FVKESK. This CDR3 region has 16 residues. Trimming took 4 bases from V and 4 from J, leaving 17 bases between them. This CDR3 is CASSPWGGAGYNEQFF. CDR3 bases: TGTGCCAGCAGCCCGTGGGGCGGGGCAGGATACAATGAGCAGTTCTTC.

Only a few counts were recorded for this clone. V gene TRBV25-1 combines with J gene TRBJ2-1; 13 bases match TRBD2. The CDR3 covers 18 residues. Germline CDR1 is MGHDK and CDR2 is SYGVNS. The V segment lost 2 bases and the J segment 10 bases; nucleotides outside the gene matches: 14. The CDR3 is CASSELGQGLAGDPEQFF. The DNA for the CDR3 is TGTGCCAGCAGTGAACTAGGGCAAGGACTAGCGGGAGATCCGGAGCAGTTCTTC.

This clone was seen only a few times. CDR3 amino acids: CAWSVLSSNLGGEQYF. Here the CDR3 DNA reads TGTGCCTGGAGTGTACTGTCCAGTAACTTAGGGGGTGAGCAGTACTTC. J is TRBJ2-7 and V is TRBV30; a weak D match, TRBD1 (6 bases). The V gene's germline CDR1 is GTSNPN and CDR2 SVGIG (reference sequence). The CDR3 loop spans 16 amino acids. Trimming took off 0 bases at V and 7 bases at J, with 22 bases between the two ends.

The chain has TRBV27 and TRBJ2-1, with 7 nucleotides matching TRBD2. Trimming took 4 bases from V and 3 from J; bases not matched to a gene: 6. The CDR3 is made up of 15 amino acids. Germline assignment: CDR1 MNHEY and CDR2 SMNVEV (reference sequence). The CDR3 sequence is CASSSREKGYNEQFF. In nucleotides, the CDR3 is TGTGCCAGCAGTTCGCGGGAGAAGGGCTACAATGAGCAGTTCTTC.

The rearrangement links TRBV11-3 to TRBJ2-7; TRBD1 agrees at 7 bases. V trimming: 3 bases; J trimming: 2 bases; junction bases outside the gene matches: 4. This CDR3 has 14 residues. In germline, CDR1 is SGHNT, CDR2 YENEEA. CDR3 amino acids: CASSLGQSTYEQYV. The CDR3 region has the DNA TGTGCCAGCAGCTTGGGACAGAGCACCTACGAGCAGTACGTC.

This chain joins TRBV14 and TRBJ2-7; 7 nucleotides match TRBD1. V shed 4 bases, J shed 7 bases, and the junction held 7 bases outside the gene matches. Germline V gives CDR1 SGHDN, CDR2 FVKESK. This CDR3 comprises 13 residues. The CDR3 DNA sequence: TGTGCCAGCAGCCGAACAGGGGTCGGGGAGCAGTACGTC. Protein sequence: CASSRTGVGEQYV.

This clone was seen a handful of times. The rearrangement links TRBV28 to TRBJ2-7, with 7 bases aligning to TRBD1. The V gene's germline CDR1 is MDHEN and CDR2 SYDVKM. The CDR3 consists of 13 residues. V was clipped by 6 bases and J by 3 bases; unmatched bases: 5. CDR3 DNA sequence: TGTGCCAGCAGAGGGGGCCCGGGCTACGAGCAGTACTTC. Translated: CASRGGPGYEQYF.

This clone was counted a few times. This chain joins TRBV7-2 and TRBJ2-3; 13 bases agree with TRBD2. Germline CDR1 is SGHTA and CDR2 is FQGNSA. V trimming: 4 bases; J trimming: 4 bases; junction bases outside the gene matches: 5. This CDR3 has 16 amino acids. The CDR3 reads CASSSRTSGSPDTQYF. The CDR3 DNA sequence: TGTGCCAGCAGCTCCCGGACTAGCGGGAGTCCAGATACGCAGTATTTT.

This chain links TRBV25-1 with TRBJ2-1; TRBD1 agrees at 9 bases. The CDR3 loop spans 14 amino acids. The germline V gene has CDR1 MGHDK and CDR2 SYGVNS. V dropped 6 bases and J dropped 6; count of bases not matched to a gene: 6. The CDR3 nucleotides are TGTGCCAGCAGAACAGGGGGCTTCGGCAATGAGCAGTTCTTC. Its protein product is CASRTGGFGNEQFF.

The chain employs TRBV30 and TRBJ1-2; TRBD1 might be the D (5 bases). In germline, CDR1 is GTSNPN, CDR2 SVGIG (reference sequence). The V end lost 3 bases, the J end lost 1 base, and 12 bases lay between the germline ends. The CDR3 covers 14 residues. Written as DNA, the CDR3 is TGTGCCTGGAGGGCCCCGACAGATAACTATGGCTACACCTTC. Amino acids: CAWRAPTDNYGYTF.

The rearrangement joins TRBV7-2 to TRBJ2-2, with a weak D call TRBD2 (6 bases). V shed 5 bases and J shed 0 bases, with 19 bases lying between them. This CDR3 spans 18 amino acids. Germline assignment: CDR1 SGHTA and CDR2 FQGNSA. The CDR3 loop reads CASSPRRVAVANTGELFF. The CDR3 DNA reads TGTGCCAGCAGCCCCCGGCGGGTAGCGGTCGCGAACACCGGGGAGCTGTTTTTT. Together with reference TRBV7-2 and TRBJ2-2, the CDR3 gives the full variable domain: GAGVSQSPSNKVTEKGKDVELRCDPISGHTALYWYRQSLGQGLEFLIYFQGNSAPDKSGLPSDRFSAERTGGSVSTLTIQRTQQEDSAVYLCASSPRRVAVANTGELFFGEGSRLTVL.

This clone was found a few times. J is TRBJ1-4 and V is TRBV7-9; D possibly corresponds to TRBD1 (5 bases). This CDR3 region has 15 residues. Germline V lookup: CDR1 SEHNR, CDR2 FQNEAQ (reference sequence). Deletions cut 1 base from V and 3 bases from J, with 9 bases between. The CDR3 here is CASSLEGRSNEKLFF. CDR3 bases: TGTGCCAGCAGCTTAGAGGGGAGGTCTAATGAAAAACTGTTTTTT.

The rearrangement uses TRBV19 and TRBJ2-1; tentatively, D is TRBD1 (5 bases). The CDR3 has 13 amino acids. CDR1 is LNHDA and CDR2 is SQIVND in the germline V gene (reference sequence). V was clipped by 6 bases and J by 0 bases, with 6 bases between them. The CDR3 DNA is TGTGCCAGTAGGGACACCTCCTACAATGAGCAGTTCTTC. Encoded protein: CASRDTSYNEQFF.

The rearrangement uses TRBV9 and TRBJ2-1, with 9 bases fitting TRBD2. The CDR3 has 15 residues. The germline CDR1 and CDR2 sequences are SGDLS and YYNGEE. Losses at the gene ends were 4 bases for V and 2 bases for J; bases not matched to a gene: 4. CDR3 sequence reads: CASSLAGEAYNEQFF. The DNA for the CDR3 is TGTGCCAGCAGCTTAGCGGGAGAAGCCTACAATGAGCAGTTCTTC.

The gene calls are TRBV7-6 and TRBJ2-3; the D gene is possibly TRBD2 (6 bases). Germline assignment: CDR1 SGHVS and CDR2 FNYEAQ. V lost 5 bases to trimming and J lost 6 bases, with 21 bases between them. The CDR3 has 16 residues. In DNA form, the CDR3 reads TGTGCCAGCAGCCACCCTCGGGGGAATGGTGCGGATACGCAGTATTTT. Translation gives CASSHPRGNGADTQYF.

This chain connects TRBV15 to TRBJ1-2; 8 nucleotides match TRBD1. Germline CDR1 LNHNV, CDR2 YYDKDF (reference sequence). This CDR3 comprises 15 residues. The V and J ends lost 0 bases and 4 bases, in that order; junction bases with no gene match: 4. The CDR3 is CATSRDPGGAYGYTF. The CDR3 nucleotides are TGTGCCACCAGCAGAGACCCAGGGGGCGCCTATGGCTACACCTTC.

This sequence joins TRBV27 and TRBJ1-3, with D uncertain. CDR1 is MNHEY and CDR2 is SMNVEV in the germline V gene (reference sequence). V lost 10 bases, J lost 0 bases, and 16 bases lay in between. CDR3 size: 15 residues. The CDR3 coding sequence is TGTGCCACTCGCTCCGGCGGAGACTCTGGAAACACCATATATTTT. It specifies CATRSGGDSGNTIYF.